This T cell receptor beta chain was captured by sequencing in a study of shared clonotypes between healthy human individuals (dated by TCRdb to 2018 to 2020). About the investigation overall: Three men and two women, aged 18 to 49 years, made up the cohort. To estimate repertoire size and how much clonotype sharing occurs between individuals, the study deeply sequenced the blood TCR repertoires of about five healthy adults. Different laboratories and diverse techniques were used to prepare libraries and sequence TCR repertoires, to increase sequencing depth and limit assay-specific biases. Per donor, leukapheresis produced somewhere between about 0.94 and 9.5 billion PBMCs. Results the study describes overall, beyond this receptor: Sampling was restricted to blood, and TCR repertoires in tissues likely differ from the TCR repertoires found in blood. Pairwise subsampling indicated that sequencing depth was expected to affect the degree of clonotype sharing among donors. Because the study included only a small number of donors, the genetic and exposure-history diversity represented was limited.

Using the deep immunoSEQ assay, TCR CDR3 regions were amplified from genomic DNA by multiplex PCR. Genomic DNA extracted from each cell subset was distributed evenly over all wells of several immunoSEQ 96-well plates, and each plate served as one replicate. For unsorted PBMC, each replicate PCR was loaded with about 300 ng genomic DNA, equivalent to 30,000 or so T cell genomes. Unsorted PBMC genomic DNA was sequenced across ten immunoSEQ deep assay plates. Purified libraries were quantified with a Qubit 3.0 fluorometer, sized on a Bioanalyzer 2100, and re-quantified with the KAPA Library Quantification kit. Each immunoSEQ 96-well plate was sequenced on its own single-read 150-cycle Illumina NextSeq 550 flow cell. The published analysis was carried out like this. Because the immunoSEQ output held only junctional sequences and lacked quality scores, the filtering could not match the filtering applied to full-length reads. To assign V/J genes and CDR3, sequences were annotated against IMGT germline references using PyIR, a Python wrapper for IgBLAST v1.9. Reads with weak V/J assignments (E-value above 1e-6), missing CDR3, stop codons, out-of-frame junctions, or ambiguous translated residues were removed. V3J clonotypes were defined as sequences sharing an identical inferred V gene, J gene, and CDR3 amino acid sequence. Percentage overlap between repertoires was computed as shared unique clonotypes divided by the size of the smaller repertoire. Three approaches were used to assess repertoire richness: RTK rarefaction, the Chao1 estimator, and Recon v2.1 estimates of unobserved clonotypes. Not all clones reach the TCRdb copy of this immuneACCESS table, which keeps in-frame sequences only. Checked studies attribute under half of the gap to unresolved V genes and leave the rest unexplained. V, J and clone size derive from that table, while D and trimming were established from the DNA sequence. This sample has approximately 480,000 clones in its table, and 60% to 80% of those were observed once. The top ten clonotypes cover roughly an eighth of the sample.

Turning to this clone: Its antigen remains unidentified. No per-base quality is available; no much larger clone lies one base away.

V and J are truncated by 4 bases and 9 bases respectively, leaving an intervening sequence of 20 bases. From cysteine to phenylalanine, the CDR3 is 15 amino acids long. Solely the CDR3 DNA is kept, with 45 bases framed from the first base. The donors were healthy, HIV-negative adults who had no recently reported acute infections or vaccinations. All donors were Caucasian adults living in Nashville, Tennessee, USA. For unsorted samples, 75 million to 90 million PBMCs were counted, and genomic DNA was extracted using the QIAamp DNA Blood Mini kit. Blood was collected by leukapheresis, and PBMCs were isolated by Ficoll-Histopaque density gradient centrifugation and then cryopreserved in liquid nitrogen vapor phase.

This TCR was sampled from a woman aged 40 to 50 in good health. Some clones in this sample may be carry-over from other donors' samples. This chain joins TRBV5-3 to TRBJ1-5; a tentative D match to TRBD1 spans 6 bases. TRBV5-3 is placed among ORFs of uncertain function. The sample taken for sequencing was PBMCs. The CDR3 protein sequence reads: CARSPTGPRRWPQHF. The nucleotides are TGTGCCAGAAGCCCGACAGGCCCCCGCAGATGGCCCCAGCATTTT.